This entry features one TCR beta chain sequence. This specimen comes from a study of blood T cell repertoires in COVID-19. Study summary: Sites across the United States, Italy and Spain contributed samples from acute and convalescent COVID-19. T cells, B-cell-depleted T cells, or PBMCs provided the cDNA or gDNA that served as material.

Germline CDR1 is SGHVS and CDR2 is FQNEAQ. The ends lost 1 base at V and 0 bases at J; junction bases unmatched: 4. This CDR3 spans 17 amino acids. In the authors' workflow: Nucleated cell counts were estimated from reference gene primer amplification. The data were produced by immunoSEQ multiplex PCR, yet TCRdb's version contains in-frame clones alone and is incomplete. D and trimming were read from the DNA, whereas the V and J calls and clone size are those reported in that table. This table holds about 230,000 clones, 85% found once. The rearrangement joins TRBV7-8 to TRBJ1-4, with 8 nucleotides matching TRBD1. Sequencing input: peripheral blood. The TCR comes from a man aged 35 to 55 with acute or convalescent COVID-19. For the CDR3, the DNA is TGTGCCAGCAGCTTAGGACAGGGGTCTGCAACTAATGAAAAACTGTTTTTT. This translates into CASSLGQGSATNEKLFF.